This paragraph reports one TCR beta chain. Antigen specificity is unknown. The V gene lost 6 bases and the J gene lost 0 bases, with 6 bases spanning the gap. The CDR3 spans 13 residues. CDR1 and CDR2 from the germline V gene are MNHNS and SASEGT. Profiled with immunoSEQ multiplex PCR; TCRdb holds only in-frame clones, not every one. The sample yields roughly 24,000 clones, 81% seen once. The sample originates from a study of T cells in narcolepsy. Turning to the study itself: Donors had narcolepsy type 1 or type 2, or were healthy controls.

Notes on the study in general: In some patient and control memory CD4+ samples, autoreactive clones were absent. Autoreactive clonotypes reportedly recurred in blood of same and different patients, not controls. Same-patient CSF and blood CD4+ T cell clonotypes included HCRT-specific and TRIB2-specific autoreactive ones.

This receptor was obtained from a human donor in good health. This chain links TRBV6-1 with TRBJ2-1; possibly TRBD1 for D (5 bases). Sequenced input: memory (CD45RA-) CD4+ T cells from blood. The CDR3, as DNA: TGTGCCAGCAGGGGGCTCTCCTACAATGAGCAGTTCTTC. Translating gives CASRGLSYNEQFF.